Presented here are 29 T cell receptor beta chains from one specimen sequenced in a study of T cell changes during pregnancy in multiple sclerosis. The data were produced by immunoSEQ multiplex PCR, yet TCRdb's version contains in-frame clones alone and is incomplete. The data show roughly 48,000 clones, about nine tenths seen once. Sequenced material: CD4+ T cells from peripheral blood mononuclear cells, taken in the second trimester of pregnancy. The receptors originated from a female donor with multiple sclerosis, enrolled in a pregnancy study.

This clone has a single count. This chain connects TRBV4-2 to TRBJ1-2; TRBD1 matches at 7 bases. The CDR3 has 15 amino acids. Germline CDR1 reads LGHNA; CDR2 reads YNFKEQ. V was clipped by 4 bases and J by 7 bases; unmatched bases: 12. The CDR3 is CASSLLDRDEGGYTF. Written as DNA, the CDR3 is TGTGCCAGCAGCCTCCTCGACAGGGACGAGGGTGGCTACACCTTC.

The chain carries TRBV19 and TRBJ1-4; 7 bases are shared with TRBD1. Per germline, CDR1 LNHDA and CDR2 SQIVND (reference sequence). The CDR3 runs 15 residues. Trimming cost V 4 bases and J 8 bases; bases outside gene matches: 10. The CDR3 sequence is CASSTGQTLWEKLFF. Here the CDR3 DNA reads TGTGCCAGTAGTACGGGACAGACACTCTGGGAAAAACTGTTTTTT.

The chain carries TRBV6-5 and TRBJ1-1; the D is unclear. V lost 10 bases to trimming and J lost 3 bases, with 15 bases between them. The CDR3 extends over 13 amino acids. CDR1 is MNHEY, CDR2 SVGAGI, per germline. The CDR3 region has the DNA TGTGCCACCTGTCGCGCGGGCTACACTGAAGCTTTCTTT. It encodes CATCRAGYTEAFF.

The V gene is TRBV23-1, the J gene TRBJ2-7; TRBD1 matches at 9 bases. TRBV23-1 is assigned to the ORF class and has an uncertain function. The V gene end was trimmed by 2 bases and the J gene end by 3 bases; junction bases not matched to a gene: 5. CDR3 length: 15 residues. The CDR3 reads CASSQRWDRVYEQYF. The CDR3 bases are TGCGCCAGCAGTCAAAGGTGGGACAGGGTCTACGAGCAGTACTTC.

The sample holds a few counts of this clone. The chain uses TRBV4-1 and TRBJ2-4; TRBD2 agrees at 8 bases. J lost 6 bases, V lost 3 bases, and 13 bases had no gene match. This CDR3 region has 17 residues. Looked up from germline, CDR1 is MGHRA and CDR2 is YSYEKL. This CDR3 reads CASSQPGVAGPLNIQYF. CDR3 DNA: TGCGCCAGCAGCCAGCCCGGGGTAGCGGGGCCCTTAAACATTCAGTACTTC.

The chain uses TRBV5-1 and TRBJ1-2, with D possibly matching TRBD1 (5 bases). With 4 bases removed from V and 10 bases from J, the gap between germline ends came to 17 bases. From germline, CDR1 is SGHRS and CDR2 YFSETQ. The CDR3 consists of 13 residues. For the CDR3, the DNA is TGCGCCAGCAGCCATGGGTGGGGGGTAGACTACACCTTC. Protein sequence: CASSHGWGVDYTF.

The chain joins TRBV7-2 to TRBJ2-3; tentative D call: TRBD1 (5 bases). The germline V and J ends were trimmed by 0 bases and 1 base, with 14 bases remaining between them. The length of the CDR3 is 17 residues. Germline V lookup: CDR1 SGHTA, CDR2 FQGNSA. The CDR3 reads CASSLASARAGTDTQYF. DNA for the CDR3: TGTGCCAGCAGCTTAGCTTCCGCCAGGGCGGGCACAGATACGCAGTATTTT. Full variable domain (outside the CDR3, taken from reference TRBV7-2 and TRBJ2-3): GAGVSQSPSNKVTEKGKDVELRCDPISGHTALYWYRQSLGQGLEFLIYFQGNSAPDKSGLPSDRFSAERTGGSVSTLTIQRTQQEDSAVYLCASSLASARAGTDTQYFGPGTRLTVL.

The J gene is TRBJ2-1, the V gene TRBV6-5; 7 bases are a match to TRBD2. There are 12 residues in the CDR3. CDR1 is MNHEY and CDR2 is SVGAGI in the germline V gene. Trimming removed 4 bases from V and 8 bases from J; junction bases left unmatched: 2. In nucleotides, the CDR3 is TGTGCCAGCAGTTCACGGGGGGATGAGCAGTTCTTC. It translates to CASSSRGDEQFF.

The chain employs TRBV30 and TRBJ1-6; no clear D. The CDR3 has 14 amino acids. Germline-derived CDR1 and CDR2 are GTSNPN and SVGIG (reference sequence). The germline V and J ends were trimmed by 1 base and 7 bases, with 11 bases remaining between them. CDR3 loop: CAWSDEKINSPLHF. DNA of the CDR3: TGTGCCTGGAGTGATGAGAAAATCAATTCACCCCTCCACTTT. The variable domain in full, with the rest retrieved from reference TRBV30 and TRBJ1-6, is SQTIHQWPATLVQPVGSPLSLECTVEGTSNPNLYWYRQAAGRGLQLLFYSVGIGQISSEVPQNLSASRPQDRQFILSSKKLLLSDSGFYLCAWSDEKINSPLHFGNGTRLTVT.

The chain recombines TRBV19 with TRBJ2-3; D perhaps matches TRBD2 (6 bases). This CDR3 is 15 amino acids long. Trimming shortened V by 5 bases and J by 2 bases, and 14 bases separated the two germline ends. Germline lookup yields CDR1 LNHDA and CDR2 SQIVND (reference sequence). Here the CDR3 reads CASSSLADHTDTQYF. In nucleotides, the CDR3 is TGTGCCAGTAGTTCCTTAGCGGACCACACAGATACGCAGTATTTT.

This chain uses TRBV11-1 with TRBJ2-7; tentative D call: TRBD2 (6 bases). Germline-derived CDR1 and CDR2 are SGHAT and FQDESV (reference sequence). This CDR3 is 13 amino acids long. The V and J ends lost 5 bases and 4 bases respectively, with 12 bases between them. CDR3: CASSLGLRYEQYF. In DNA, the CDR3 is TGTGCCAGCAGCCTGGGACTTCGATACGAGCAGTACTTC.

The gene calls are TRBV7-9 and TRBJ2-7; 8 nucleotides agree with TRBD2. CDR1 and CDR2 from the germline V gene are SEHNR and FQNEAQ (reference sequence). The CDR3 is 12 residues long. V dropped 10 bases and J dropped 5; count of bases not matched to a gene: 7. CDR3 nucleotides: TGTGCCACGAGGCGGGGGGCGGACGAGCAGTACTTC. Its translation: CATRRGADEQYF.

Written as DNA, the CDR3 is TGTGCCGCGGGAGCCGACTATAATTCACCCCTCCACTTT. Translated, it gives CAAGADYNSPLHF. The gene calls are TRBV10-3 and TRBJ1-6; D is unresolved. The CDR3 is made up of 13 amino acids. V was clipped by 11 bases and J by 3 bases, with 11 bases between them. From germline, CDR1 is ENHRY and CDR2 SYGVKD.

This chain links TRBV5-1 with TRBJ2-5; 7 positions match TRBD1. The V gene end was trimmed by 2 bases and the J gene end by 3 bases; junction bases not matched to a gene: 1. CDR1 and CDR2 from the germline V gene are SGHRS and YFSETQ. There are 13 residues in the CDR3. CDR3 protein: CASSFTGEETQYF. DNA for the CDR3: TGCGCCAGCAGCTTTACAGGGGAAGAGACCCAGTACTTC.

The chain couples TRBV10-3 to TRBJ2-7; 14 bases match TRBD2. V lost 5 bases to trimming and J lost 5 bases; unmatched junction nucleotides: 2. The CDR3 sequence is 14 residues long. Germline V gene sequence: CDR1 ENHRY, CDR2 SYGVKD. CDR3 loop: CAISPTSGRDEQYF. CDR3 in DNA: TGTGCCATCAGTCCGACTAGCGGGAGGGACGAGCAGTACTTC.

The rearrangement links TRBV19 to TRBJ2-6; D possibly corresponds to TRBD2 (5 bases). Germline CDR1 reads LNHDA; CDR2 reads SQIVND (reference sequence). This CDR3 region has 16 residues. V shed 5 bases and J shed 2 bases, with 13 bases lying between them. CDR3 protein: CASSALEGAGANVLTF. DNA of the CDR3: TGTGCCAGTAGTGCTCTAGAGGGAGCTGGGGCCAACGTCCTGACTTTC.

The rearrangement links TRBV6-5 to TRBJ2-5; tentatively, D is TRBD1 (6 bases). The DNA end is more similar to TRBJ2-7, so the J call may be wrong. Per the germline V gene, CDR1 is MNHEY and CDR2 is SVGAGI. CDR3 length: 14 amino acids. The DNA for the CDR3 is TGTGCCAGCAGTTACGGGGACACCTTCTACGAGCAGTACTTC. Translating it yields CASSYGDTFYEQYF.

V gene TRBV19 combines with J gene TRBJ1-5; D may be TRBD1 (6 bases). Trimming shortened V by 5 bases and J by 5 bases, and 13 bases separated the two germline ends. This CDR3 is built from 14 residues. Germline V gives CDR1 LNHDA, CDR2 SQIVND (reference sequence). The CDR3 sequence is CASSEGQRYQPQHF. CDR3 sequence (DNA): TGTGCCAGTAGTGAAGGACAGCGTTATCAGCCCCAGCATTTT.

The chain joins TRBV2 to TRBJ2-3, with TRBD1 matching 10 bases. There are 14 residues in the CDR3. With 4 bases clipped from V and 3 bases from J, the junction kept 1 base outside the gene matches. Germline V gene data show CDR1 as SNHLY and CDR2 as FYNNEI. The DNA of the CDR3 is TGTGCCAGCAGTGGACAGGGGGCGACAGATACGCAGTATTTT. This translates into CASSGQGATDTQYF.

The CDR3 coding sequence is TGTGCCAGCAGAAAGAGACAGGGATCGGAAAGACCCTACGAGCAGTACTTC. The encoded protein is CASRKRQGSERPYEQYF. The chain uses TRBV2 and TRBJ2-7, with TRBD1 matching over 7 bases. Germline V lookup: CDR1 SNHLY, CDR2 FYNNEI. This CDR3 has 17 amino acids. V was pared by 6 bases and J by 2 bases, with 16 bases of the junction left unmatched.

The rearrangement uses TRBV5-8 and TRBJ2-5; 12 bases map to TRBD1. The CDR3 covers 17 residues. The germline V gene encodes CDR1 SGHTS and CDR2 YDEGEE. V was clipped by 4 bases and J by 0 bases; unmatched bases: 7. CDR3 coding DNA: TGTGCCAGCAGCACCGGGACAGGGGGCCGGTACCAAGAGACCCAGTACTTC. This gives the protein CASSTGTGGRYQETQYF.

The chain employs TRBV6-5 and TRBJ1-1; the match to TRBD1 covers 9 bases. The CDR3 covers 14 residues. V lost 5 bases to trimming and J lost 6 bases; unmatched junction nucleotides: 7. Germline V CDR1 and CDR2: MNHEY, SVGAGI. The CDR3 DNA reads as TGTGCCAGCAGTAGGCGGACAGGGGAGGCTGAAGCTTTCTTT. Protein product: CASSRRTGEAEAFF.

The chain carries TRBV6-5 and TRBJ1-5; 8 nucleotides line up with TRBD1. V lost 4 bases, J lost 0 bases, and 2 bases stayed unmatched. The length of the CDR3 is 15 residues. Per germline, CDR1 MNHEY and CDR2 SVGAGI. The CDR3, as DNA: TGTGCCAGCAGTTCGACAGGGGCTAGCAATCAGCCCCAGCATTTT. This gives the protein CASSSTGASNQPQHF.

The rearrangement uses TRBV5-1 and TRBJ1-1; 8 bases agree with TRBD1. The CDR3 has 14 amino acids. Germline CDR1 is SGHRS and CDR2 is YFSETQ. With V trimmed by 4 bases and J by 2 bases, 4 bases remained unmatched. This CDR3 is CASSPDRGNTEAFF. Here the CDR3 DNA reads TGCGCCAGCAGCCCTGACAGGGGAAACACTGAAGCTTTCTTT.

The chain couples TRBV2 to TRBJ2-1, with 8 bases aligning to TRBD2. The CDR3 totals 14 residues. Germline CDR1 is SNHLY and CDR2 is FYNNEI. Trimming cost V 2 bases and J 12 bases; bases outside gene matches: 9. CDR3 protein: CASSEILAVGGQFF. Written as DNA, the CDR3 is TGTGCCAGCAGTGAAATACTAGCGGTCGGGGGGCAGTTCTTC.

The chain uses TRBV5-1 and TRBJ2-3; 7 nucleotides match TRBD2. This CDR3 comprises 15 residues. V was pared by 1 base and J by 1 base, with 3 bases of the junction left unmatched. Looked up from germline, CDR1 is SGHRS and CDR2 is YFSETQ. The CDR3 DNA follows: TGCGCCAGCAGCTTGAGAAGCGGGGGCACAGATACGCAGTATTTT. Protein product: CASSLRSGGTDTQYF.

This rearrangement joins TRBV7-9 to TRBJ2-3, with D uncertain. This CDR3 has 12 residues. Germline V gene sequence: CDR1 SEHNR, CDR2 FQNEAQ (reference sequence). The ends were cut back, 3 bases at V and 3 bases at J, with 4 bases in the middle. CDR3 DNA: TGTGCCAGCAGCTTCCAGACAGATACGCAGTATTTT. Protein: CASSFQTDTQYF.

The rearrangement uses TRBV18 and TRBJ2-7, with 9 bases identical to TRBD2. The CDR3 covers 15 residues. The junction had 8 bases not matched to a gene; V was cut back by 3 bases and J by 5 bases. From germline, CDR1 is KGHSH and CDR2 LQKENI. The CDR3 sequence: CASSPLVAGDNEQYF. The DNA for the CDR3 is TGTGCCAGCTCACCTCTCGTAGCGGGAGACAACGAGCAGTACTTC.

This clone came up a few times. V gene TRBV19 combines with J gene TRBJ1-2; maybe TRBD1 (6 bases). The CDR3 totals 13 residues. Between the trimmed V and J ends, which lost 4 bases and 5 bases, there was a span of 11 bases. The germline gives CDR1 LNHDA, CDR2 SQIVND (reference sequence). In DNA, the CDR3 is TGTGCCAGTAGTAATGACGGACAGTATGGCTACACCTTC. Encoded protein: CASSNDGQYGYTF.